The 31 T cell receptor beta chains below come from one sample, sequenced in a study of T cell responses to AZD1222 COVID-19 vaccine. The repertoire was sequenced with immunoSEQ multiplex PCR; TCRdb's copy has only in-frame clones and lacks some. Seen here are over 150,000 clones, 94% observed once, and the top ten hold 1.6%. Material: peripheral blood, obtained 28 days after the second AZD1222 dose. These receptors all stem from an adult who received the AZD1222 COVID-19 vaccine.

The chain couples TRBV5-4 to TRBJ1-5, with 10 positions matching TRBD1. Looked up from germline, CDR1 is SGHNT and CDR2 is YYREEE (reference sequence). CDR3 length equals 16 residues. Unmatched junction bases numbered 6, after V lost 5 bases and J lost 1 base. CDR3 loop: CASSHKGQGSNQPQHF. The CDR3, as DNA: TGTGCCAGCAGTCATAAGGGACAGGGGAGCAATCAGCCCCAGCATTTT.

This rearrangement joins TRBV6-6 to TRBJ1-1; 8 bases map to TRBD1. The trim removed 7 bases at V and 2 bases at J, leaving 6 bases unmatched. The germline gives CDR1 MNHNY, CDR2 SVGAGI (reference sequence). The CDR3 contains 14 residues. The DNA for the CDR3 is TGTGCCAGCACTAGGGACAGGACTAACACTGAAGCTTTCTTT. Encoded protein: CASTRDRTNTEAFF.

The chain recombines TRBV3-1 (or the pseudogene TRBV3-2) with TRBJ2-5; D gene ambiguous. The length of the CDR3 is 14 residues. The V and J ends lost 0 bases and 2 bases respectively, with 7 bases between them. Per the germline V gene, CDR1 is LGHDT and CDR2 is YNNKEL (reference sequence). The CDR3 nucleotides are TGTGCCAGCAGCCAAGAAGCCTTTCAAGAGACCCAGTACTTC. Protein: CASSQEAFQETQYF.

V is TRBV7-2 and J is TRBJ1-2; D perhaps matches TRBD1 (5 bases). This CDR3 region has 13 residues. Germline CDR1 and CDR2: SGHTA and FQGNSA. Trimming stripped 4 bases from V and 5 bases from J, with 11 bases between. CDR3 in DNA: TGTGCCAGCAGCTCGGACGGGACTTATGGCTACACCTTC. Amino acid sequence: CASSSDGTYGYTF.

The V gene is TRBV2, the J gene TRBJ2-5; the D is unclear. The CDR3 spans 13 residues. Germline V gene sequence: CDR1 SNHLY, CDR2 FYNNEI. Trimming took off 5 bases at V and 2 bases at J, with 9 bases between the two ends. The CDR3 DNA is TGTGCCAGCAGTAAGAACAGTCAAGAGACCCAGTACTTC. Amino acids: CASSKNSQETQYF.

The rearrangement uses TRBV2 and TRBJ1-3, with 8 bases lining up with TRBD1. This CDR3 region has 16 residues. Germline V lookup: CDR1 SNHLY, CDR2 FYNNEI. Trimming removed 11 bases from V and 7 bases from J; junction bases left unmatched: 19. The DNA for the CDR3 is TGTGCCGGCCAAAGCACCCGGACAGGGAGGGACAACACCATATATTTT. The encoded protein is CAGQSTRTGRDNTIYF.

CDR3 amino acids: CASSLISGENGYTF. CDR3 in DNA: TGTGCCAGCAGCCTAATTTCAGGGGAGAATGGCTACACCTTC. The chain employs TRBV2 and TRBJ1-2; TRBD1 is a possible D gene (6 bases). Trimming removed 6 bases from V and 6 bases from J, with 17 bases in between. Germline assignment: CDR1 SNHLY and CDR2 FYNNEI. The CDR3 contains 14 residues.

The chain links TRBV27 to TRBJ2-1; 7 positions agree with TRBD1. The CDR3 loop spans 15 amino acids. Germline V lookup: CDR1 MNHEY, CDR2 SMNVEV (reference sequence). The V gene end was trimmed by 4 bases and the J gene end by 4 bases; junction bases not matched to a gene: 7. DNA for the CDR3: TGTGCCAGCAGTTCACCGGGACAGTTGTACAATGAGCAGTTCTTC. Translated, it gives CASSSPGQLYNEQFF.

CDR3 sequence reads: CASSYSGTRKFQAFF. CDR3 DNA sequence: TGTGCCAGCAGTTATTCAGGGACACGGAAATTCCAAGCTTTCTTT. The V gene is TRBV28, the J gene TRBJ1-1, with D perhaps matching TRBD1 (6 bases). Germline CDR1 MDHEN, CDR2 SYDVKM. The V gene lost 4 bases and the J gene lost 9 bases, with 21 bases spanning the gap. The CDR3 has 15 residues. Complete variable domain (other parts from reference TRBV28 and TRBJ1-1): DVKVTQSSRYLVKRTGEKVFLECVQDMDHENMFWYRQDPGLGLRLIYFSYDVKMKEKGDIPEGYSVSREKKERFSLILESASTNQTSMYLCASSYSGTRKFQAFFGQGTRLTVV.

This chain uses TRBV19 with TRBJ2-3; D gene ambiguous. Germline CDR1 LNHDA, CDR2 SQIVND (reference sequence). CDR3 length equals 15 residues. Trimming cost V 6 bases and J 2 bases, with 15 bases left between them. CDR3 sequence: CASRTTGGSTDTQYF. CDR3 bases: TGTGCCAGTAGAACAACGGGCGGCTCCACAGATACGCAGTATTTT. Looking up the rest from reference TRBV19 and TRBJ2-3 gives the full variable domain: DGGITQSPKYLFRKEGQNVTLSCEQNLNHDAMYWYRQDPGQGLRLIYYSQIVNDFQKGDIAEGYSVSREKKESFPLTVTSAQKNPTAFYLCASRTTGGSTDTQYFGPGTRLTVL.

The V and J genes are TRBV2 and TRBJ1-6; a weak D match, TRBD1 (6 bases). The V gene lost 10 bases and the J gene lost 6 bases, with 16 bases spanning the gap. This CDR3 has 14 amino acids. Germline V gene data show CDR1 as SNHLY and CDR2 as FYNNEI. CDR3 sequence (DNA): TGTGCCACCATGAAAGACAGGACTAATTCACCCCTCCACTTT. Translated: CATMKDRTNSPLHF.

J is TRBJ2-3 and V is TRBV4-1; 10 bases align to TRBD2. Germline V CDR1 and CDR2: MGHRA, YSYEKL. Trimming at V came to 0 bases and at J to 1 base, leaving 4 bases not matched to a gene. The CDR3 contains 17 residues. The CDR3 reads CASSQDFLAGGTDTQYF. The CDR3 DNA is TGCGCCAGCAGCCAAGATTTCCTAGCGGGAGGCACAGATACGCAGTATTTT.

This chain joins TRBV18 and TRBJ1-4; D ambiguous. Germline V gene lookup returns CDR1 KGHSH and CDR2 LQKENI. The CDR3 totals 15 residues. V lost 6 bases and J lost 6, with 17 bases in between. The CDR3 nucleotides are TGTGCCAGCTCGCCCCCAAACGGGCAGGATGAAAAACTGTTTTTT. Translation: CASSPPNGQDEKLFF.

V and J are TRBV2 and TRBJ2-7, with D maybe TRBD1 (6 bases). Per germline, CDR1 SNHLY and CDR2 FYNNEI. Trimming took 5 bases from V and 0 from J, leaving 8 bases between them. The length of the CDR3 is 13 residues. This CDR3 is CASSWDNSYEQYF. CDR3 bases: TGTGCCAGCAGTTGGGACAACTCCTACGAGCAGTACTTC.

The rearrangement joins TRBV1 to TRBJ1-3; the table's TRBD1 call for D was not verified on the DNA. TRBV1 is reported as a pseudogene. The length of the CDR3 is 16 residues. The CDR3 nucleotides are TGCACCAGCAGCCGAACCCAGGGGGCAGTTGGAAACACCATATATTTT. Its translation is CTSSRTQGAVGNTIYF.

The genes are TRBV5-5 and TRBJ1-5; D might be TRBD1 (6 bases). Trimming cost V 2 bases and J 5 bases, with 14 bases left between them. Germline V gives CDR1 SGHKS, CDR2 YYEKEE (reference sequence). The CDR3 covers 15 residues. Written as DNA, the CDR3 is TGTGCCAGCAGCTTACTGGACAGCGCCGATCAGCCCCAGCATTTT. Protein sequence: CASSLLDSADQPQHF. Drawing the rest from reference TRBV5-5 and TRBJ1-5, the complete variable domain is DAGVTQSPTHLIKTRGQQVTLRCSPISGHKSVSWYQQVLGQGPQFIFQYYEKEERGRGNFPDRFSARQFPNYSSELNVNALLLGDSALYLCASSLLDSADQPQHFGDGTRLSIL.

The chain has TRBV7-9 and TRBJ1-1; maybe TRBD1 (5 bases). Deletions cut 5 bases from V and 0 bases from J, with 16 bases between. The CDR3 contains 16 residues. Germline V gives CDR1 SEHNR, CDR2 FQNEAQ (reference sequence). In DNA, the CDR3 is TGTGCCAGCAGCCCGACGGGACCTCAAATGAACACTGAAGCTTTCTTT. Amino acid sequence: CASSPTGPQMNTEAFF.

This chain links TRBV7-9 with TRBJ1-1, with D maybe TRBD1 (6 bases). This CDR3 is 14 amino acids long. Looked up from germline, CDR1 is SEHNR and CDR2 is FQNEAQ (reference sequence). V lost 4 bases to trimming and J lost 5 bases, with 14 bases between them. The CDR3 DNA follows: TGTGCCAGCAGCTACTCGGGGGCGGTAACTGAAGCTTTCTTT. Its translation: CASSYSGAVTEAFF.

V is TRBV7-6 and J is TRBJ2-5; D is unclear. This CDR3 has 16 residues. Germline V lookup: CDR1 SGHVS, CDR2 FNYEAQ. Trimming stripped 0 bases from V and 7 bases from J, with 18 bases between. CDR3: CASSLAGLPVVGTQYF. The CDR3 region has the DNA TGTGCCAGCAGCTTAGCGGGTCTCCCCGTAGTGGGGACCCAGTACTTC.

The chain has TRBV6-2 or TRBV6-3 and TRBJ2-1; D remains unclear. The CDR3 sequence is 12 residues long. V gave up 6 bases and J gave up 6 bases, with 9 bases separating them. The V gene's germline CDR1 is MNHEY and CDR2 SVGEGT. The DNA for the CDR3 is TGTGCCAGCAGCAGCCCTCTCAATGAGCAGTTCTTC. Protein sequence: CASSSPLNEQFF.

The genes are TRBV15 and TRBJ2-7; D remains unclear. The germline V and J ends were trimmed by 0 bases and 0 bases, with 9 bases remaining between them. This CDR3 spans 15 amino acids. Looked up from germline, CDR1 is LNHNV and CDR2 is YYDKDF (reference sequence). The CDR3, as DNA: TGTGCCACCAGCAGAGAGGGGTCCCGCTCCTACGAGCAGTACTTC. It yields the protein CATSREGSRSYEQYF.

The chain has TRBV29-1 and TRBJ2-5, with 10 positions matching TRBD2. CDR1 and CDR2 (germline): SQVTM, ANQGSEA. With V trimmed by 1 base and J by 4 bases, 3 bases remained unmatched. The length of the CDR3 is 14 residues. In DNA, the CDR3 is TGCAGCGTTGAAGCCCGGACTAGCGGAGAGACCCAGTACTTC. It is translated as CSVEARTSGETQYF.

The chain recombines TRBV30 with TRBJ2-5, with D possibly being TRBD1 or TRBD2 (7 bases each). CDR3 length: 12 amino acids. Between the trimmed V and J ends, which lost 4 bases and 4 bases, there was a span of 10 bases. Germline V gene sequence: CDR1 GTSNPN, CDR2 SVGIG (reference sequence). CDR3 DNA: TGTGCCTGGACAGGGGGGGGAGAGACCCAGTACTTC. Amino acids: CAWTGGGETQYF.

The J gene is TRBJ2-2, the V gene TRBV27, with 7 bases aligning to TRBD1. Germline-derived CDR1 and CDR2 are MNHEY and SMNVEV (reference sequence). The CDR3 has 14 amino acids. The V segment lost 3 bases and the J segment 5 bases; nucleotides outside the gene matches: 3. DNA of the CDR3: TGTGCCAGCAGTTTCGGGACAGAAACCGGGGAGCTGTTTTTT. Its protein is CASSFGTETGELFF.

This CDR3 is CASSLDPGGYYNEQFF. CDR3 nucleotide sequence: TGTGCCAGCAGCTTAGATCCGGGAGGATACTACAATGAGCAGTTCTTC. V and J are TRBV7-2 and TRBJ2-1, with 7 positions matching TRBD2. Losses at the gene ends were 1 base for V and 3 bases for J; bases not matched to a gene: 6. CDR3 length: 16 amino acids. Germline V gives CDR1 SGHTA, CDR2 FQGNSA.

CDR3 sequence reads: CASSLRTSGGNEQFF. Here the CDR3 DNA reads TGTGCCAGCAGCTTAAGGACTAGCGGGGGTAATGAGCAGTTCTTC. The chain combines TRBV7-9 with TRBJ2-1; 13 bases align to TRBD2. The V segment lost 2 bases and the J segment 7 bases; nucleotides outside the gene matches: 2. The CDR3 is made up of 15 amino acids. In germline, CDR1 is SEHNR, CDR2 FQNEAQ (reference sequence). The full variable domain, its missing parts supplied by reference TRBV7-9 and TRBJ2-1, is DTGVSQNPRHKITKRGQNVTFRCDPISEHNRLYWYRQTLGQGPEFLTYFQNEAQLEKSRLLSDRFSAERPKGSFSTLEIQRTEQGDSAMYLCASSLRTSGGNEQFFGPGTRLTVL.

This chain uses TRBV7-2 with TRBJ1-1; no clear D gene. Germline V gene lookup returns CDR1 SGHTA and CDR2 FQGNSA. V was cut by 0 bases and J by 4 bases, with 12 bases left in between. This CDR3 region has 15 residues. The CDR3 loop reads CASSLAPPGITEAFF. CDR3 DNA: TGTGCCAGCAGCTTAGCCCCACCGGGAATCACTGAAGCTTTCTTT.

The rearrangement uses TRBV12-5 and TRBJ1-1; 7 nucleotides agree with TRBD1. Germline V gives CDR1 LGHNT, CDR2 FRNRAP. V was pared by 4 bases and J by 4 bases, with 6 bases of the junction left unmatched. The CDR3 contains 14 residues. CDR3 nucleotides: TGTGCTAGTGGTTCGACAGGGCTGGGCACTGAAGCTTTCTTT. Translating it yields CASGSTGLGTEAFF.

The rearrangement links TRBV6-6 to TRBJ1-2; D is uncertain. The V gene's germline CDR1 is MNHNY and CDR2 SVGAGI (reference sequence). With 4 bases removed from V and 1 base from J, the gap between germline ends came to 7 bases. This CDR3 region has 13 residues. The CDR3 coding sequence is TGTGCCAGCAGTTCCTGGATTAACTATGGCTACACCTTC. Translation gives CASSSWINYGYTF.

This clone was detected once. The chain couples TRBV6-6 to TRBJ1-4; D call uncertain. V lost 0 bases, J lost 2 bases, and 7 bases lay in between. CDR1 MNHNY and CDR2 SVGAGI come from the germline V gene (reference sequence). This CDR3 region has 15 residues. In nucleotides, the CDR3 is TGTGCCAGCAGTTACTCGGGCAGGACTAATGAAAAACTGTTTTTT. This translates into CASSYSGRTNEKLFF.

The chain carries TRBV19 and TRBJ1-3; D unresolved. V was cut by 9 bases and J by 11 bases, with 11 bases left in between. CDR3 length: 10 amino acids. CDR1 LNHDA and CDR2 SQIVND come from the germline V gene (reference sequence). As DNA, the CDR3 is TGTGCCAGGTTTTTACCCGCCATATATTTT. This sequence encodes CARFLPAIYF.